This T cell receptor (beta chain) was identified in a study of cytomegalovirus exposure and HLA in healthy donors. Study-wide findings and caveats: In an earlier analysis, most TCR beta V segments were productive about 87% or about 30% of the time. A later analysis by the authors found several of the most significant clusters apparently linked to common viral pathogens.

Comments on this clone: The antigen remains undetermined.

The CDR3 loop spans 14 amino acids. The V gene's germline CDR1 is SGHDN and CDR2 FVKESK. The ends lost 1 base at V and 10 bases at J; junction bases unmatched: 6. The PCR was carried out with 60 Vbeta primers and 13 Jbeta primers. The assay was immunoSEQ multiplex PCR, and TCRdb's table has in-frame clones only and misses some. The repertoire includes about 180,000 clones, over 75% of them detected once, and roughly 2.3% sits in the top ten. The receptor was isolated from a man aged 55 to 70 in good health and CMV-seronegative. This chain joins TRBV14 and TRBJ2-1; TRBD1 matches 8 bases. Input material: PBMCs. CDR3 protein: CASSQVRTGREQFF. Written as DNA, the CDR3 is TGTGCCAGCAGCCAAGTTCGGACAGGGCGAGAGCAGTTCTTC.